This record looks at one T cell receptor beta chain sequence and its context. Germline V gene sequence: CDR1 LGHNA, CDR2 YSLEER. Trimming took 0 bases from V and 4 from J; bases not matched to a gene: 3. The CDR3 has 16 residues. The sample originates from a study of blood T cell repertoires in COVID-19. Study information: Acute and convalescent COVID-19 samples came from the United States, Italy and Spain.

TCRdb's table, derived via immunoSEQ multiplex PCR, lists solely in-frame clones and lacks some. The repertoire holds more than 200,000 clones, with roughly 84% as singletons. This TCR was sampled from a man aged 25-45 years in a cohort exposed to, infected with or recovered from COVID-19 (not recorded which). Sequenced: PBMCs or T cells enriched from blood (not recorded which). The V gene is TRBV4-3, the J gene TRBJ2-1, with 10 bases aligning to TRBD2. CDR3 region: CASSQDVAGGYNEQFF. The DNA for the CDR3 is TGCGCCAGCAGCCAAGATGTAGCGGGAGGATACAATGAGCAGTTCTTC.